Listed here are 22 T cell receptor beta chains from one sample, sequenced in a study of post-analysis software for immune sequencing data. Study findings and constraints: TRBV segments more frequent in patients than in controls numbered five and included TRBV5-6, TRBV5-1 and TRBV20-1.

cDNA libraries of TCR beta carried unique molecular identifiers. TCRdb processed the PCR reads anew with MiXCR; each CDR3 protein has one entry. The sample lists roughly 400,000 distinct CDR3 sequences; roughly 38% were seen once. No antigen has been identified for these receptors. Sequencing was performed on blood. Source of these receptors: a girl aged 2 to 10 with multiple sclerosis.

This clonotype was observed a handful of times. CDR3 bases: TGTGCCAGTGCAGATGGGGGACCGACCTACGAGCAGTACTTC. Translated: CASADGGPTYEQYF. This sequence joins TRBV7-6 and TRBJ2-7, with D perhaps matching TRBD1 or TRBD2 (5 bases each). The V and J ends lost 9 bases and 2 bases respectively, with 17 bases between them. Germline V CDR1 and CDR2: SGHVS, FNYEAQ. This CDR3 has 14 residues.

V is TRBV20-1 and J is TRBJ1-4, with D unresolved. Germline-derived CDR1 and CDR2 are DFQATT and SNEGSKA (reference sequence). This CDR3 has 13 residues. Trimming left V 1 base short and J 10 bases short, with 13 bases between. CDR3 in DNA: TGCAGTGCTAGAGCTACCAAAGTGGGAAAACTGTTTTTT. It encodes CSARATKVGKLFF.

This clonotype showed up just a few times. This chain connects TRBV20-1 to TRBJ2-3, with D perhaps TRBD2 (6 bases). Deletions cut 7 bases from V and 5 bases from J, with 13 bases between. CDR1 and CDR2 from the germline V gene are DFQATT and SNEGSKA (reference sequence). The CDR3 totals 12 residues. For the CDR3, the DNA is TGCAGTGTTCCGGGGGTCGGAGATACGCAGTATTTT. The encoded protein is CSVPGVGDTQYF.

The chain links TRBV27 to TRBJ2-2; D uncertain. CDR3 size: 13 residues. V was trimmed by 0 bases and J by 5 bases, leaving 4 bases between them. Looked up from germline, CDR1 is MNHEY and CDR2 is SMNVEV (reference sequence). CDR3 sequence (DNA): TGTGCCAGCAGTTTATCTTTAACCGGGGAGCTGTTTTTT. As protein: CASSLSLTGELFF.

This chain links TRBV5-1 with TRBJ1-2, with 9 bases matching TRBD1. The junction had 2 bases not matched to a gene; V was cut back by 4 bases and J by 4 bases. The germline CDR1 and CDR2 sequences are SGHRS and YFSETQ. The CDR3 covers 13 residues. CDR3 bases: TGCGCCAGCAGCGCGGACAGGGGCTATGGCTACACCTTC. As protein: CASSADRGYGYTF. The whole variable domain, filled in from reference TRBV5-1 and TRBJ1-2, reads KAGVTQTPRYLIKTRGQQVTLSCSPISGHRSVSWYQQTPGQGLQFLFEYFSETQRNKGNFPGRFSGRQFSNSRSEMNVSTLELGDSALYLCASSADRGYGYTFGSGTRLTVV.

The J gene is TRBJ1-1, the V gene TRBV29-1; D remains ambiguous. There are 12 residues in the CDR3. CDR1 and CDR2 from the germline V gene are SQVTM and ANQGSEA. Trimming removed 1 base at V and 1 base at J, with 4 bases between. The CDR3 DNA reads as TGCAGCGTTGAAGGCGCGAACACTGAAGCTTTCTTT. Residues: CSVEGANTEAFF.

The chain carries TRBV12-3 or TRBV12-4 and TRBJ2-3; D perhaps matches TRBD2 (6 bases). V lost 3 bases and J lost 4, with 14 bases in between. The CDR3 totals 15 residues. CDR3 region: CASSFRDWRADTQYF. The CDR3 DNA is TGTGCCAGCAGTTTTCGGGACTGGCGCGCAGATACGCAGTATTTT.

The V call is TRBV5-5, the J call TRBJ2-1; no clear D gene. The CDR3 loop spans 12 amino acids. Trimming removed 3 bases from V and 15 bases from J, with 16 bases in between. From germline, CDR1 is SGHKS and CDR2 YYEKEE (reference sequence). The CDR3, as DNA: TGTGCCAGCAGCTACGGAACTTCGGCCGGGTTCTTC. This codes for CASSYGTSAGFF.

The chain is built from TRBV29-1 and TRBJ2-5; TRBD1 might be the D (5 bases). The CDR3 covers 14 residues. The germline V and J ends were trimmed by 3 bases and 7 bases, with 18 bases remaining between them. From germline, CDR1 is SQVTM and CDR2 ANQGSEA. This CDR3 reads CSVDYPRLQGTQYF. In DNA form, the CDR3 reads TGCAGCGTTGACTATCCTAGACTCCAGGGGACCCAGTACTTC.

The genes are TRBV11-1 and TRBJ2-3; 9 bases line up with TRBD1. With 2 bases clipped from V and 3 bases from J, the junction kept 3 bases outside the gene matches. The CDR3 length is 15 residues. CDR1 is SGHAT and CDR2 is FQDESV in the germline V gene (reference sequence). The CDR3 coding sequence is TGTGCCAGCAGCTTAATTGGGACAGGGACAGATACGCAGTATTTT. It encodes CASSLIGTGTDTQYF.

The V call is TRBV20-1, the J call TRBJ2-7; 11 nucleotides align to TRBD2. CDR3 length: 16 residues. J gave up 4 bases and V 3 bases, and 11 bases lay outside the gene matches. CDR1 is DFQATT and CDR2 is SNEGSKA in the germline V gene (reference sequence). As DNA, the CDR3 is TGCAGTGCTAGGCCGGGACTAGCGGCCGGGTCGTACGAGCAGTACTTC. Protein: CSARPGLAAGSYEQYF.

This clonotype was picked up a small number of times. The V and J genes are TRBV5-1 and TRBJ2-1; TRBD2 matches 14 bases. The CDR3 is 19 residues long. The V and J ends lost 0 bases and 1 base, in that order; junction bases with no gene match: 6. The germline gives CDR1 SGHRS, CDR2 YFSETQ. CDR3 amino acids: CASSLGLAGGRWSYNEQFF. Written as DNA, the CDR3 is TGCGCCAGCAGCTTGGGACTAGCGGGGGGGCGGTGGTCCTACAATGAGCAGTTCTTC. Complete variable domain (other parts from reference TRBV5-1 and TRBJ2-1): KAGVTQTPRYLIKTRGQQVTLSCSPISGHRSVSWYQQTPGQGLQFLFEYFSETQRNKGNFPGRFSGRQFSNSRSEMNVSTLELGDSALYLCASSLGLAGGRWSYNEQFFGPGTRLTVL.

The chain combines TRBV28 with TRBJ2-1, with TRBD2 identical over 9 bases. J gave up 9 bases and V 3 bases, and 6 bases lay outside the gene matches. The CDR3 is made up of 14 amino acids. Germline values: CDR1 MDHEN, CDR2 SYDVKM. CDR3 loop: CASSFSGSRVEQFF. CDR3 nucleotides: TGTGCCAGCAGTTTTAGCGGGAGTCGTGTTGAGCAGTTCTTC.

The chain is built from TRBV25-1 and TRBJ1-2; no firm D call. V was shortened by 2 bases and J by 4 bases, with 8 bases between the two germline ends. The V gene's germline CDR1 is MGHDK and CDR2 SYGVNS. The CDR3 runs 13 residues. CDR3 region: CASSEVRFYGYTF. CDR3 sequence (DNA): TGTGCCAGCAGTGAAGTCAGGTTCTATGGCTACACCTTC.

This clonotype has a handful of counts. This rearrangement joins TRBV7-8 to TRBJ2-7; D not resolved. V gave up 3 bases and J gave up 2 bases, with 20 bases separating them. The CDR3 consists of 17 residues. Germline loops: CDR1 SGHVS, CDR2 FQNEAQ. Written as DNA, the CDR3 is TGTGCCAGCAGCTTGTCGAGCCGCGGTTCTGGGGCCTACGAGCAGTACTTC. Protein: CASSLSSRGSGAYEQYF.

This CDR3 reads CASSPGDRGVFF. CDR3 DNA sequence: TGTGCCAGCAGCCCAGGCGACAGGGGGGTTTTCTTT. This chain joins TRBV7-9 and TRBJ1-1, with 9 nucleotides matching TRBD1. This CDR3 has 12 amino acids. After removal of 5 bases from V and 13 bases from J, the junction contained 8 bases not matched to a gene. The germline CDR1 and CDR2 sequences are SEHNR and FQNEAQ (reference sequence). Full variable domain (missing parts from reference TRBV7-9 and TRBJ1-1): DTGVSQNPRHKITKRGQNVTFRCDPISEHNRLYWYRQTLGQGPEFLTYFQNEAQLEKSRLLSDRFSAERPKGSFSTLEIQRTEQGDSAMYLCASSPGDRGVFFGQGTRLTVV.

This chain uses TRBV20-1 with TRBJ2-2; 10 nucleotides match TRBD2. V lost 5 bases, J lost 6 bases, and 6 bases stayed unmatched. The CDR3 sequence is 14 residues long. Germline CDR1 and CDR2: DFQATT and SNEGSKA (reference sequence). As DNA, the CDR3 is TGCAGTGCTCCCTTGACTAGCGGGTCCGGGGAGCTGTTTTTT. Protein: CSAPLTSGSGELFF.

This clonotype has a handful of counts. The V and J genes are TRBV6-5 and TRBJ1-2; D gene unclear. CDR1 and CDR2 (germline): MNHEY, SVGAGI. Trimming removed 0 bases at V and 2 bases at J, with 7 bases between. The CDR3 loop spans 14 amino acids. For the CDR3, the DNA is TGTGCCAGCAGTTACTCGTTCAGGAACTATGGCTACACCTTC. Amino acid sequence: CASSYSFRNYGYTF.

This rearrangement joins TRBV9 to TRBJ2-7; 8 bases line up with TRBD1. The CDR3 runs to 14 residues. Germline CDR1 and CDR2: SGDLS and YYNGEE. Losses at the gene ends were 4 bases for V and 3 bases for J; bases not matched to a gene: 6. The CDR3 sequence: CASSPTGADYEQYF. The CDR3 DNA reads TGTGCCAGCAGCCCGACAGGGGCGGACTACGAGCAGTACTTC.

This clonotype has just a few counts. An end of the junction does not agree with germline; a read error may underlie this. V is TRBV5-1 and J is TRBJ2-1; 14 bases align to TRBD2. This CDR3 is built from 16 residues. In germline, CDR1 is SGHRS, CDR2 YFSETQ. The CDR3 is CAGSWTSGGSWNEQFF. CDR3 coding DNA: TGCGCCGGCAGTTGGACTAGCGGGGGGTCTTGGAATGAGCAGTTCTTC.

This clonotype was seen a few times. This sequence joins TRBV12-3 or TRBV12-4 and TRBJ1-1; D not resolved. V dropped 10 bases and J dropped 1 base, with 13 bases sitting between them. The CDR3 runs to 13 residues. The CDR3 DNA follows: TGTGCCACCTCCCGTCGGGGGAACACTGAAGCTTTCTTT. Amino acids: CATSRRGNTEAFF.

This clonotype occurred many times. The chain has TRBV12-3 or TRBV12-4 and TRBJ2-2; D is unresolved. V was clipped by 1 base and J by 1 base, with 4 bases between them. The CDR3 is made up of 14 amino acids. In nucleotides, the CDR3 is TGTGCCAGCAGTTTAGGGGGGAACACCGGGGAGCTGTTTTTT. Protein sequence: CASSLGGNTGELFF.